The clone carrying this T cell receptor beta chain was observed once. Antigen: not known. Germline V gives CDR1 SGDLS, CDR2 YYNGEE. The CDR3 is 14 residues long. Trimming stripped 0 bases from V and 5 bases from J, with 11 bases between. This sample is drawn from a study of CD4 T cells in relation to SARS-CoV-2 and coronaviruses. Repertoires were generated with immunoSEQ multiplex PCR, while TCRdb's copy carries only in-frame clones and drops some. Altogether tens of thousands of clones are present, more than 75% being singletons, with the ten largest covering 3.4%. The TCR originated in an adult with COVID-19. The sequencing input was memory CD4+ T cells from PBMCs, cultured in vitro. The chain joins TRBV9 to TRBJ2-5, with D perhaps TRBD2 (6 bases). DNA of the CDR3: TGTGCCAGCAGCGTAGTGGCTAGCGAGGAGACCCAGTACTTC. It specifies CASSVVASEETQYF.